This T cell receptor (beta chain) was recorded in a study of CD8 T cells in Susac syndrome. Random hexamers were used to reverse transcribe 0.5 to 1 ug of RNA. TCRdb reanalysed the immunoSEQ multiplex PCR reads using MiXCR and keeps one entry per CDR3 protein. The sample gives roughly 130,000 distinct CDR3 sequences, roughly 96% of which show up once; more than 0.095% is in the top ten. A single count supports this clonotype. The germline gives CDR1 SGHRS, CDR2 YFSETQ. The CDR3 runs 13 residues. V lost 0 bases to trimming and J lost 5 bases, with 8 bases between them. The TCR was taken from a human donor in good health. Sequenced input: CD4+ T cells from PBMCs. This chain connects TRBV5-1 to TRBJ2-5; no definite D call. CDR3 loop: CASSLALGETQYF. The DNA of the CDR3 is TGCGCCAGCAGCTTGGCCTTGGGGGAGACCCAGTACTTC.